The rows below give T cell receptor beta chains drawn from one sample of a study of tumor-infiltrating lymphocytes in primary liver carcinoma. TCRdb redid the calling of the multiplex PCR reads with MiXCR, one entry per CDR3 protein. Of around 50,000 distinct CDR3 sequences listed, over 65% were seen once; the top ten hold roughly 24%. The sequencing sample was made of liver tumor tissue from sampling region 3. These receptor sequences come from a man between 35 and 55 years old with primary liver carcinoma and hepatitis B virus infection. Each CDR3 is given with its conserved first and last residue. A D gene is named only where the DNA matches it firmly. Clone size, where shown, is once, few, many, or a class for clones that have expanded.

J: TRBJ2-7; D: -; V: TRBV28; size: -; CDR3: CAISRQFVYWQYF; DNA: TGTGCCATCTCCCGCCAATTCGTCTACTGGCAGTACTTC
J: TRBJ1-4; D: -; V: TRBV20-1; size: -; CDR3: CSARGDQVEKLFF; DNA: TGTAGTGCTAGGGGTGATCAAGTCGAAAAACTGTTTTTT
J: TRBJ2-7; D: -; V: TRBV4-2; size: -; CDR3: CASCRERTRSYEQYF; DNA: TGTGCCAGCTGCCGAGAACGGACAAGATCCTACGAGCAGTACTTC
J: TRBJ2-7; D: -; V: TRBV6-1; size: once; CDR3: CACSEWACYEQYF; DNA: TGTGCCTGCAGTGAATGGGCTTGCTACGAGCAGTACTTC
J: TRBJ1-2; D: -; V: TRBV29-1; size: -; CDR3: CSDREQGRASAYTF; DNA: TGCAGCGACAGAGAGCAGGGTCGCGCCTCTGCCTACACCTTC
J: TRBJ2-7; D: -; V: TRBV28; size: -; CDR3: CASRGFNYEQYF; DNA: TGTGCCAGCAGAGGCTTTAACTACGAGCAGTACTTC
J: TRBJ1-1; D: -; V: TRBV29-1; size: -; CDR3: CRVEAGDMSHLEAFF; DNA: TGCAGGGTTGAAGCGGGGGACATGAGCCACCTTGAAGCTTTCTTT
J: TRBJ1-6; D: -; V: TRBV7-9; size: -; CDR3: CVSCLSRGYSPLHF; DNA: TGTGTTAGCTGCTTAAGCAGGGGATATTCACCCCTCCACTTT
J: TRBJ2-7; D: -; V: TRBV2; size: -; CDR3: CASSGGRPNYEQYF; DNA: TGTGCCAGCAGTGGAGGCCGGCCGAACTACGAGCAGTACTTC
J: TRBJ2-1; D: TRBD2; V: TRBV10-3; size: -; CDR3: CAISGVPGLVGGQFF; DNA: TGTGCCATCAGCGGGGTCCCTGGACTAGTCGGTGGGCAGTTCTTC
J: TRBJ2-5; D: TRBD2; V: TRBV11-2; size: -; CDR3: CAGSDLTGAGEARYF; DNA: TGTGCCGGCAGCGACCTGACAGGAGCGGGAGAGGCCCGGTACTTC
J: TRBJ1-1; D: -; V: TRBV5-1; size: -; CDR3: CASRETWLNIDAFF; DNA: TGCGCCAGCAGGGAGACATGGTTGAACATTGATGCTTTCTTT
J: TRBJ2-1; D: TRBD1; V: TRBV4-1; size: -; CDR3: CTSSQDRGSSSEQFF; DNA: TGCACCAGTAGCCAGGACAGGGGCTCCTCGTCTGAGCAGTTCTTC
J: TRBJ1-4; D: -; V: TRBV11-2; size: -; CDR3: CASTLEVGDEKHFF; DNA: TGTGCCAGCACCTTAGAGGTTGGGGACGAAAAACACTTTTTT
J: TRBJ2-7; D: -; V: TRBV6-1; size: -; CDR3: CTSSVMVHRGDEQYF; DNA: TGTACCAGCAGTGTAATGGTACACCGGGGTGACGAGCAGTACTTC
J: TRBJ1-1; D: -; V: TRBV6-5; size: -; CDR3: CTNSYSGVNTEAFF; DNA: TGTACCAACAGTTACAGCGGGGTGAACACTGAAGCTTTCTTT
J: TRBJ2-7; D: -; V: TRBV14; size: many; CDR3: CASGKDGYEQYF; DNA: TGTGCCAGCGGTAAGGACGGATACGAGCAGTACTTC
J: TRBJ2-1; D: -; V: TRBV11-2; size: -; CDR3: CACVIGDLRGHEQFF; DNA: TGTGCATGCGTAATAGGAGACCTCCGGGGACATGAGCAGTTCTTC
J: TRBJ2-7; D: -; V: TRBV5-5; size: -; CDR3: CASNSDLGPAQYF; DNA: TGTGCCAGCAACTCGGATCTGGGGCCGGCCCAGTATTTC
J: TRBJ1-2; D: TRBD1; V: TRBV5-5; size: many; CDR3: CASSEGQGRAYGYTF; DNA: TGTGCCAGCAGCGAAGGACAGGGCCGGGCCTATGGCTACACCTTC
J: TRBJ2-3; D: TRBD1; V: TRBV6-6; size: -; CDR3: CARSLILGQGTDTQYF; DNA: TGTGCCAGGAGTCTCATTTTGGGACAGGGGACAGATACGCAGTATTTT
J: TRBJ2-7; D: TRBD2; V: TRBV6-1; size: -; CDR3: CANSPGLVAYEQYF; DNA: TGTGCCAACAGTCCTGGACTAGTAGCCTACGAGCAGTACTTC